Below are 24 T cell receptor beta chains sequenced from a single sample in a study of blood T cells in healthy people across ages. For the second PCR, which ran for about 7 to 11 cycles, a sample-barcoded 5' primer and a J-beta primer mix were used. Via MiXCR, TCRdb re-called the 5' RACE reads, giving one row per CDR3 protein. The table has around 650,000 distinct CDR3 sequences, about 30% seen once. Sample: blood. All receptors derive from a woman aged 80 or over in good health.

On this clonotype itself: Given a much more abundant clone one base away, this may be a read error. The chain has TRBV4-1 and TRBJ1-2, with D possibly matching TRBD1 (5 bases). From germline, CDR1 is MGHRA and CDR2 YSYEKL. V was trimmed by 0 bases and J by 8 bases, leaving 10 bases between them. The CDR3 is made up of 13 amino acids. In DNA, the CDR3 is TGCGCCAGCAGCCAAGAGACGGGGGTGGGCTACACCTTC. Translated, it gives CASSQETGVGYTF.

This clonotype was observed at least ten times. V and J are TRBV9 and TRBJ2-1; 10 bases fit TRBD1. Germline CDR1 reads SGDLS; CDR2 reads YYNGEE. The length of the CDR3 is 16 residues. After removal of 0 bases from V and 8 bases from J, the junction contained 8 bases not matched to a gene. In DNA, the CDR3 is TGTGCCAGCAGCGTAGGTGGAGGGACAGGGGCCCATGAGCAGTTCTTC. The encoded protein is CASSVGGGTGAHEQFF.

V usage is TRBV5-1 and J usage is TRBJ2-5; TRBD1 matches at 9 bases. Trimming cost V 3 bases and J 11 bases; bases outside gene matches: 11. The CDR3 totals 14 residues. CDR1 is SGHRS, CDR2 YFSETQ, per germline. The CDR3 region has the DNA TGCGCCAGCAGCTCCACGGACAGGGGCTACCTGCAGTACTTC. As protein: CASSSTDRGYLQYF.

The genes are TRBV20-1 and TRBJ1-6; D is ambiguous. Germline CDR1 DFQATT, CDR2 SNEGSKA (reference sequence). Trimming left V 3 bases short and J 6 bases short, with 12 bases between. There are 14 residues in the CDR3. The CDR3 nucleotides are TGCAGTGCTAGGGAGGCCCGCGGTAATTCACCCCTCCACTTT. It specifies CSAREARGNSPLHF.

Comments on this clonotype: This may stem from a read error, because a much larger clone lies one nucleotide away. The chain combines TRBV5-1 with TRBJ2-5; 7 bases map to TRBD1. The CDR3 totals 15 residues. The V and J ends lost 4 bases and 11 bases, in that order; junction bases with no gene match: 17. Germline V gene sequence: CDR1 SGHRS, CDR2 YFSETQ. CDR3: CASSRADRPNNEQYF. CDR3 nucleotide sequence: TGCGCCAGCAGCCGTGCGGACAGGCCAAACAATGAGCAGTACTTC.

In its sample, this clonotype was seen many times. The chain employs TRBV24-1 and TRBJ2-1; 12 positions match TRBD2. Losses at the gene ends were 4 bases for V and 3 bases for J; bases not matched to a gene: 3. The CDR3 covers 16 residues. Germline V gene sequence: CDR1 KGHDR, CDR2 SFDVKD. This CDR3 reads CATSDPTSGGYNEQFF. The CDR3 DNA reads as TGTGCCACCAGTGACCCGACTAGCGGGGGCTACAATGAGCAGTTCTTC.

In this sample, this clonotype turned up a few times. The CDR3 DNA follows: TGTGCCATCAGTGGGTTGGGGGGGGAGACCCAGTACTTC. Residues: CAISGLGGETQYF. The V and J genes are TRBV10-3 and TRBJ2-5; 7 bases map to TRBD2. The V and J ends lost 4 bases and 5 bases, in that order; junction bases with no gene match: 4. Germline V gene data show CDR1 as ENHRY and CDR2 as SYGVKD. The CDR3 covers 13 residues.

This chain links TRBV6-5 with TRBJ2-1, with D possibly being TRBD2 (6 bases). CDR1 and CDR2 from the germline V gene are MNHEY and SVGAGI. The CDR3 length is 15 residues. V lost 6 bases and J lost 3, with 15 bases in between. In nucleotides, the CDR3 is TGTGCCAGCAGCCCCGGGACTCGACTCTACAATGAGCAGTTCTTC. Translation: CASSPGTRLYNEQFF.

On this clonotype itself: At one end, the junction sequence differs from germline, possibly due to a read error. The chain employs TRBV20-1 and TRBJ2-1, with 8 bases fitting TRBD2. CDR1 is DFQATT, CDR2 SNEGSKA, per germline (reference sequence). CDR3 length: 14 amino acids. The CDR3 protein is CSVLGLAVHNEQCF. In DNA form, the CDR3 reads TGCAGTGTTCTAGGACTAGCAGTTCACAATGAGCAGTGCTTC.

As regards this clonotype: Mismatch with germline at one junction end may stem from a read error. In DNA form, the CDR3 reads TGCGGTGCCCGAGCGGGAACGGAAAAACTGTTTTTT. Encoded protein: CGARAGTEKLFF. The chain recombines TRBV20-1 with TRBJ1-4; no clear D gene. Per germline, CDR1 DFQATT and CDR2 SNEGSKA (reference sequence). The CDR3 sequence is 12 residues long.

Ten or more counts support this clonotype. The V gene is TRBV4-2, the J gene TRBJ2-5; the match to TRBD2 covers 10 bases. CDR3 length: 13 residues. Trimming cost V 5 bases and J 9 bases; bases outside gene matches: 6. From germline, CDR1 is LGHNA and CDR2 YNFKEQ. CDR3 bases: TGTGCCAGCAGCGCAACTAGCGGGGAGGCCCAGTACTTC. This encodes CASSATSGEAQYF.

This clonotype has a single count. The V gene is TRBV20-1, the J gene TRBJ2-7; D is possibly TRBD1 or TRBD2 (5 bases each). Germline V gives CDR1 DFQATT, CDR2 SNEGSKA (reference sequence). Trimming took 5 bases from V and 1 from J, leaving 9 bases between them. The CDR3 is 12 residues long. DNA of the CDR3: TGCAGTGCTGGGGGACCATCCTACGAGCAGTACTTC. Translated: CSAGGPSYEQYF.

In this sample, this clonotype turned up once. The chain couples TRBV27 to TRBJ2-7, with D unclear. From germline, CDR1 is MNHEY and CDR2 SMNVEV (reference sequence). The length of the CDR3 is 13 residues. V dropped 3 bases and J dropped 0 bases, with 6 bases sitting between them. The CDR3 nucleotides read TGTGCCAGCAGTTTTAACCCCTCCTACGAGCAGTACTTC. Encoded protein: CASSFNPSYEQYF.

The rearrangement joins TRBV12-3 or TRBV12-4 to TRBJ2-5; 10 bases map to TRBD1. The CDR3 has 15 residues. J gave up 11 bases and V 4 bases, and 13 bases lay outside the gene matches. The CDR3 sequence is CASSSGQGVNNEQYF. The CDR3 bases are TGTGCCAGCAGTTCCGGACAGGGGGTGAACAATGAGCAGTACTTC.

This clonotype was observed at least ten times. The V gene is TRBV4-1, the J gene TRBJ2-7; TRBD1 might be the D (5 bases). Germline CDR1 reads MGHRA; CDR2 reads YSYEKL. The CDR3 runs 14 residues. V was pared by 0 bases and J by 2 bases, with 8 bases between. CDR3 loop: CASSQDPQAYEQYF. The CDR3 DNA reads TGCGCCAGCAGCCAAGATCCACAGGCCTACGAGCAGTACTTC.

V usage is TRBV2 and J usage is TRBJ2-3, with 12 bases fitting TRBD2. The CDR3 has 16 amino acids. Germline V CDR1 and CDR2: SNHLY, FYNNEI. V shed 10 bases, J shed 2 bases, and the junction held 10 bases outside the gene matches. The CDR3 reads CATWTSGITDTDTQYF. The CDR3 coding sequence is TGTGCCACCTGGACTAGCGGGATCACCGACACAGATACGCAGTATTTT.

This chain uses TRBV25-1 with TRBJ2-1; TRBD2 aligns across 9 bases. The DNA end is a closer match to TRBJ2-7, so the J assignment may be wrong. In germline, CDR1 is MGHDK, CDR2 SYGVNS. The CDR3 is 14 residues long. The CDR3 here is CASSGAGGYNEQYF. The CDR3 DNA is TGTGCCAGCAGTGGAGCGGGGGGATACAATGAGCAGTACTTC.

The J gene is TRBJ2-1, the V gene TRBV7-2; 11 bases agree with TRBD2. The CDR3 loop spans 15 amino acids. Germline trimming cut 1 base from V and 7 bases from J; bases unmatched to any gene: 3. In germline, CDR1 is SGHTA, CDR2 FQGNSA. The CDR3 here is CASSLGSSGRNEQFF. Written as DNA, the CDR3 is TGTGCCAGCAGCTTAGGGTCTAGCGGGAGGAATGAGCAGTTCTTC.

The gene calls are TRBV5-1 and TRBJ1-1; 9 nucleotides agree with TRBD1. Germline CDR1 reads SGHRS; CDR2 reads YFSETQ. This CDR3 region has 19 residues. The trim removed 4 bases at V and 1 base at J, leaving 17 bases unmatched. CDR3 in amino acids: CASSAGQGAPYLTNTEAFF. CDR3 DNA sequence: TGCGCCAGCAGCGCGGGACAGGGAGCCCCATATCTCACGAACACTGAAGCTTTCTTT.

In nucleotides, the CDR3 is TGCAGTGCTAGAGGAAGGACTAGCGGGAGAGTTCGTTACAATGAGCAGTTCTTC. It specifies CSARGRTSGRVRYNEQFF. The chain joins TRBV20-1 to TRBJ2-1; 13 bases agree with TRBD2. This CDR3 is 18 amino acids long. V shed 1 base, J shed 4 bases, and the junction held 10 bases outside the gene matches. Per the germline V gene, CDR1 is DFQATT and CDR2 is SNEGSKA (reference sequence).

This clonotype was found a few times. The genes are TRBV6-2 or TRBV6-3 and TRBJ2-2; no reliable D call. The CDR3 spans 12 residues. Germline V gives CDR1 MNHEY, CDR2 SVGEGT. Trimming removed 6 bases at V and 5 bases at J, with 7 bases between. DNA of the CDR3: TGTGCCAGCAGGGAAACGACCGGGGAGCTGTTTTTT. Residues: CASRETTGELFF.

Concerning this clonotype: A much larger clonotype is one base distant, so this may be a read error. The rearrangement joins TRBV21-1 to TRBJ2-3; TRBD2, the D gene given by the table, was not confirmed from the DNA. TRBV21-1 is recorded as a pseudogene. This CDR3 contains 18 residues. Here the CDR3 DNA reads TGTGCCAGCAGCAAAGAGATTTGGGGCCGCAATCGATCAGATACGCAGTATTTT. Translated: CASSKEIWGRNRSDTQYF.

This clonotype has ten or more counts. The V call is TRBV5-1, the J call TRBJ2-7; 7 bases align to TRBD2. Germline trimming cut 4 bases from V and 7 bases from J; bases unmatched to any gene: 11. Germline V gives CDR1 SGHRS, CDR2 YFSETQ. The CDR3 runs to 14 residues. CDR3 bases: TGCGCCAGCAGCGCCCCGACTAGCTTAGAAGAGCAGTACTTC. This translates into CASSAPTSLEEQYF.

This clonotype was recorded many times. The V gene is TRBV10-3, the J gene TRBJ2-7; no clear D. The CDR3 covers 14 residues. Germline V gives CDR1 ENHRY, CDR2 SYGVKD. The V end lost 0 bases, the J end lost 6 bases, and 12 bases lay between the germline ends. CDR3 nucleotides: TGTGCCATCAGTGAGTCCACGGCCCTTGGCGAGCAGTACTTC. This encodes CAISESTALGEQYF.